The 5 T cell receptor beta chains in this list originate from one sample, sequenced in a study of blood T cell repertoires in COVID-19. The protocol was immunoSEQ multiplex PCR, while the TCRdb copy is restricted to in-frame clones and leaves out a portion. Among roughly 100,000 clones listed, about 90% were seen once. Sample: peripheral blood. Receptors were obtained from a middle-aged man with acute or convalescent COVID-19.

CDR3 DNA sequence: TGTGCCAGCAGCTTGGTGGACAATTTAAATCAGCCCCAGCATTTT. Translating it yields CASSLVDNLNQPQHF. The chain is built from TRBV5-5 and TRBJ1-5; D is possibly TRBD1 (5 bases). Germline CDR1 SGHKS, CDR2 YYEKEE (reference sequence). This CDR3 region has 15 residues. V was trimmed by 0 bases and J by 4 bases, leaving 11 bases between them.

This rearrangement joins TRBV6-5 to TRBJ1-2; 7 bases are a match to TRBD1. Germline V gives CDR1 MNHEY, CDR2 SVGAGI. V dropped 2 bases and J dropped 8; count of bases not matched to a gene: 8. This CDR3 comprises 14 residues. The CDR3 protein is CASSYGRTGHGYTF. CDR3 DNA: TGTGCCAGCAGTTACGGGAGGACAGGCCACGGCTACACCTTC.

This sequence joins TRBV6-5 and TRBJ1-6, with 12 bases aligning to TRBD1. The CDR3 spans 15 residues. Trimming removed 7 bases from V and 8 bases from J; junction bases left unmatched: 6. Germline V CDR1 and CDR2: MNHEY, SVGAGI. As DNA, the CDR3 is TGTGCCAGCAAAATGGGGGACAGGGGGCATTCACCCCTCCACTTT. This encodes CASKMGDRGHSPLHF.

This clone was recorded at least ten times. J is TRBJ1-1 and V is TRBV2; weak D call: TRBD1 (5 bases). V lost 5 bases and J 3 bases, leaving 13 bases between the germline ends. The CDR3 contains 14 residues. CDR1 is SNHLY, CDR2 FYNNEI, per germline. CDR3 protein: CASSREGLDTEAFF. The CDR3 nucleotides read TGTGCCAGCAGTCGGGAGGGGCTGGACACTGAAGCTTTCTTT.

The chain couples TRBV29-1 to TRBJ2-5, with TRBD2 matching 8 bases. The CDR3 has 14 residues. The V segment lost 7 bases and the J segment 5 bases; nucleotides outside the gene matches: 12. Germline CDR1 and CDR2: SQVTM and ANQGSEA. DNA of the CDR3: TGCAGCGGTGCCCCGGGCCCGGGGGGGGAGACCCAGTACTTC. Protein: CSGAPGPGGETQYF.